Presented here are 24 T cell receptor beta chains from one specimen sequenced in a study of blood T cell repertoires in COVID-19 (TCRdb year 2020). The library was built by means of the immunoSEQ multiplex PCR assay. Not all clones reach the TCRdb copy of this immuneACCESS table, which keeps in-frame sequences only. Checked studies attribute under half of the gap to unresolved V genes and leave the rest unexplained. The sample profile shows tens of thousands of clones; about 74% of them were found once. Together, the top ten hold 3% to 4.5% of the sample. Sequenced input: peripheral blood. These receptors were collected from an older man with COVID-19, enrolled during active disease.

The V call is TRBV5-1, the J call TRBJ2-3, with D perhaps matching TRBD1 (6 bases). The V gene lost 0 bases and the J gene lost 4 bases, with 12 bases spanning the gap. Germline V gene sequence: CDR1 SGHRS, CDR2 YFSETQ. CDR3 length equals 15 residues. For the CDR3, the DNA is TGCGCCAGCAGCTTGGTAGGCAGGGGTCCAGATACGCAGTATTTT. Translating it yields CASSLVGRGPDTQYF.

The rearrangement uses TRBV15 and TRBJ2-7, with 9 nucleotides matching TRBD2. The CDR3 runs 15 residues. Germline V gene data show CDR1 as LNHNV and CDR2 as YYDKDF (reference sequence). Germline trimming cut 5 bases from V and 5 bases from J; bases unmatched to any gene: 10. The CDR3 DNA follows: TGTGCCACCAGCGGCGGGACTAGCTTAGAGAACGAGCAGTACTTC. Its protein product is CATSGGTSLENEQYF.

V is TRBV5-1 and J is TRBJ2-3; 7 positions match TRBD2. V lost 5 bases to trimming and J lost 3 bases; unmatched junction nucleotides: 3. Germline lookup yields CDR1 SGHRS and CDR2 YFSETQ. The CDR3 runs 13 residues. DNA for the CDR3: TGCGCCAGCAGGGAGGGACTAACAGATACGCAGTATTTT. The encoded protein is CASREGLTDTQYF.

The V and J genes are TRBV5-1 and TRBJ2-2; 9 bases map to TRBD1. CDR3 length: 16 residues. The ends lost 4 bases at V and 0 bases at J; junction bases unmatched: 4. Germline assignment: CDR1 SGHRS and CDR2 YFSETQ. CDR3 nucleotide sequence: TGCGCCAGCAGCCCAACAGGGGGCGCGAACACCGGGGAGCTGTTTTTT. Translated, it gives CASSPTGGANTGELFF.

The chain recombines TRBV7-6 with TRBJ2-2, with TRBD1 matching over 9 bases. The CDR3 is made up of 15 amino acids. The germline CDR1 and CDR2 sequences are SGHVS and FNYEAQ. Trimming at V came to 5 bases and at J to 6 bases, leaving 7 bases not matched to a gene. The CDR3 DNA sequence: TGTGCCAGCAGCCCCCGACAGGGGGGGTCCGGGGAGCTGTTTTTT. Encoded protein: CASSPRQGGSGELFF.

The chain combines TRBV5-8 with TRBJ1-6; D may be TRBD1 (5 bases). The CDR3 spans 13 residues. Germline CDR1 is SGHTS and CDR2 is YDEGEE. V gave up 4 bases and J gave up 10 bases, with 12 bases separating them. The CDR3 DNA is TGTGCCAGCAGCCGACAGTTGGAATCACCCCTCCACTTT. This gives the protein CASSRQLESPLHF.

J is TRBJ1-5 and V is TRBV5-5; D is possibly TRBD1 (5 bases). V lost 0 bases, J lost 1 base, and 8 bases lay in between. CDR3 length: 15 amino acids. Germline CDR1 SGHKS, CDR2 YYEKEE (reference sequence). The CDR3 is CASSLGWGSNQPQHF. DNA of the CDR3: TGTGCCAGCAGCTTGGGGTGGGGCAGCAATCAGCCCCAGCATTTT.

This CDR3 is CSVSGQGVGNEQFF. The CDR3 bases are TGCAGCGTTTCTGGACAGGGGGTGGGCAATGAGCAGTTCTTC. The chain is built from TRBV29-1 and TRBJ2-1; 10 bases line up with TRBD1. This CDR3 is built from 14 residues. V lost 5 bases, J lost 6 bases, and 7 bases stayed unmatched. CDR1 and CDR2 from the germline V gene are SQVTM and ANQGSEA.

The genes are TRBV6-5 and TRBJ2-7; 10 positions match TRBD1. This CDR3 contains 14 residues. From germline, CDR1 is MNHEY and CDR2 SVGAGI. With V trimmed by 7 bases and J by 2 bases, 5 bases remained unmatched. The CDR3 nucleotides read TGTGCCAGCATTTTTGGGACAGGGGCCTACGAGCAGTACTTC. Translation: CASIFGTGAYEQYF.

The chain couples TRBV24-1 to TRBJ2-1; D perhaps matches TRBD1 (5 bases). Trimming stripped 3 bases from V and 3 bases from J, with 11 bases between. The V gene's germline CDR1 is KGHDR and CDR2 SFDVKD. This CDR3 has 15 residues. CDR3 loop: CATSDGAGNYNEQFF. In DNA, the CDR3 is TGTGCCACCAGTGATGGGGCAGGGAACTACAATGAGCAGTTCTTC.

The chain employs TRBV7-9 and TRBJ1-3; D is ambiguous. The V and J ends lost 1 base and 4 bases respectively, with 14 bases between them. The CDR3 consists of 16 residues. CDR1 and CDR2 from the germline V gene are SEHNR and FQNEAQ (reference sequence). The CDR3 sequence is CASSLDITAAGNTIYF. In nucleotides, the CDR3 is TGTGCCAGCAGCTTAGATATAACAGCCGCCGGAAACACCATATATTTT.

CDR3 bases: TGTGCCAGCACTGATATGGGGGGTCCCCTACGTAATGGCTACACCTTC. Protein product: CASTDMGGPLRNGYTF. The gene calls are TRBV6-1 and TRBJ1-2, with D perhaps TRBD1 (5 bases). Germline-derived CDR1 and CDR2 are MNHNS and SASEGT. The CDR3 is 16 amino acids. Trimming cost V 7 bases and J 6 bases, with 24 bases left between them.

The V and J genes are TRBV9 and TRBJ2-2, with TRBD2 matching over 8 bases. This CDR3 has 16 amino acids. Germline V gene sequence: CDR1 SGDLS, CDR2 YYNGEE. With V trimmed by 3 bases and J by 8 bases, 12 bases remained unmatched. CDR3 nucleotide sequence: TGTGCCAGCAGCGAGAGCGGGAGAGCTCGGGCTGGGGAGCTGTTTTTT. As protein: CASSESGRARAGELFF.

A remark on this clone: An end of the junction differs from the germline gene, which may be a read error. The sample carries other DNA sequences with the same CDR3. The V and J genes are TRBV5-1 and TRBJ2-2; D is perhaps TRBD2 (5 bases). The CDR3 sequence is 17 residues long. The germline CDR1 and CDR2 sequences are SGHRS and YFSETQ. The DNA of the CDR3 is TGCGCTAGCAGCATTTCCCCGGGGTACCTGAACACCGGGGAGCTGTTTTTT. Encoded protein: CASSISPGYLNTGELFF. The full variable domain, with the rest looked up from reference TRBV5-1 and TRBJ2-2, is KAGVTQTPRYLIKTRGQQVTLSCSPISGHRSVSWYQQTPGQGLQFLFEYFSETQRNKGNFPGRFSGRQFSNSRSEMNVSTLELGDSALYLCASSISPGYLNTGELFFGEGSRLTVL.

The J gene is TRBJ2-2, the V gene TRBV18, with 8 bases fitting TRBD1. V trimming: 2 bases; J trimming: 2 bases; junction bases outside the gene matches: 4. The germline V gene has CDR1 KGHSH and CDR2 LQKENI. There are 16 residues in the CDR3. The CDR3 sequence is CASSPTGTGNTGELFF. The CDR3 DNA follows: TGTGCCAGCTCACCAACCGGGACAGGAAACACCGGGGAGCTGTTTTTT.

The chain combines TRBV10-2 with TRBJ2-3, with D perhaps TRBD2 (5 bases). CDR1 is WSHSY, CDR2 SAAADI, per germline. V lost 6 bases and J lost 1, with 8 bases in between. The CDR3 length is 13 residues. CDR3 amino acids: CASRDGGTDTQYF. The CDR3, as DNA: TGCGCCAGCAGGGACGGGGGCACAGATACGCAGTATTTT.

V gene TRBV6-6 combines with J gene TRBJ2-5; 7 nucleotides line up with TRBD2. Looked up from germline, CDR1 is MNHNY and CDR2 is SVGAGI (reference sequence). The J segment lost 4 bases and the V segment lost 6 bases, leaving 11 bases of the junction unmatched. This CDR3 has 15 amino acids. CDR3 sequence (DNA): TGTGCCAGCAGCATGGCCTCTGTAGCGGGAGAGACCCAGTACTTC. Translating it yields CASSMASVAGETQYF.

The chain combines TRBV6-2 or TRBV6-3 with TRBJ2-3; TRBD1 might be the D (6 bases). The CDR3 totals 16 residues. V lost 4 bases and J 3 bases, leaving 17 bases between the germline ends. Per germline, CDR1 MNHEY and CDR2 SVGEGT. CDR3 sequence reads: CASSFRPTGVTDTQYF. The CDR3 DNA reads TGTGCCAGCAGTTTTCGACCGACAGGAGTAACAGATACGCAGTATTTT.

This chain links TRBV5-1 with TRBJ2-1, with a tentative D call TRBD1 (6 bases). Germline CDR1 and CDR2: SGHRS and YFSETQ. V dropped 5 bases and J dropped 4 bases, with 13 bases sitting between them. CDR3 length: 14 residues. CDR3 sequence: CASSGGSRYNEQFF. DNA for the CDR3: TGCGCCAGCAGTGGGGGCTCACGATACAATGAGCAGTTCTTC.

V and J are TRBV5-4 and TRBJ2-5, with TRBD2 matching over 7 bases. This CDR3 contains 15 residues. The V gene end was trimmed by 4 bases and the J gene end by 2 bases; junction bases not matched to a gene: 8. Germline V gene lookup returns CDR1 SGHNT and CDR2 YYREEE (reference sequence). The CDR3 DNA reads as TGTGCCAGCAGCCTGGCTAGCGGTACACAAGAGACCCAGTACTTC. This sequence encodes CASSLASGTQETQYF.

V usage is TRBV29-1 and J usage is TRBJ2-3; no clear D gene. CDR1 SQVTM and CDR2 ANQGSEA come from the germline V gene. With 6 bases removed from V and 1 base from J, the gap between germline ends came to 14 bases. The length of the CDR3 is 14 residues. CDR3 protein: CSVLTRLGTDTQYF. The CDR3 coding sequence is TGCAGCGTCCTAACGCGGTTGGGCACAGATACGCAGTATTTT.

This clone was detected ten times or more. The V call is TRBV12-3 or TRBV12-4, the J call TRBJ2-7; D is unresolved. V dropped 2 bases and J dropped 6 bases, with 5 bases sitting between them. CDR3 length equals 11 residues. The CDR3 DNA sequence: TGTGCCAGCAGTTTATTACTCGAGCAGTACTTC. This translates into CASSLLLEQYF.

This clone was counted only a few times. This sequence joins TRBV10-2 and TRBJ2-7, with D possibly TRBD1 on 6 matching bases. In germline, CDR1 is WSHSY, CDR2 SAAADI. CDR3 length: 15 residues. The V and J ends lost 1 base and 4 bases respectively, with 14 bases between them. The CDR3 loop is CASSEYSRQGYEQYF. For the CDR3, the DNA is TGCGCCAGCAGTGAGTATTCGCGGCAGGGGTACGAGCAGTACTTC.

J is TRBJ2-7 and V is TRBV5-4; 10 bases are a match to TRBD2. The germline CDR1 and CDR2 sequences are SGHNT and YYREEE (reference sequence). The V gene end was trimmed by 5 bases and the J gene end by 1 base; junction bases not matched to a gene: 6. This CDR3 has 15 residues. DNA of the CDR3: TGTGCCAGCAGTTCCGGGACTAGCGTATCCTACGAGCAGTACTTC. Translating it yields CASSSGTSVSYEQYF.